The 29 T cell receptor beta chains in this list originate from one sample, sequenced in a study of blood T cell repertoires in COVID-19. Repertoires were generated with immunoSEQ multiplex PCR, while TCRdb's copy carries only in-frame clones and drops some. Counted here are 400,000 to 550,000 clones, roughly 90% occurring once; the ten biggest clones make up about 4.3%. Sequencing used peripheral blood. Receptor source: a woman aged 25-40 years with acute or convalescent COVID-19.

This rearrangement joins TRBV4-1 to TRBJ2-7, with unresolved D. Germline CDR1 reads MGHRA; CDR2 reads YSYEKL. The CDR3 is 14 amino acids. The germline V and J ends were trimmed by 1 base and 2 bases, with 9 bases remaining between them. DNA of the CDR3: TGCGCCAGCAGCCAAGCTCCCACAACCTACGAGCAGTACTTC. Amino acids: CASSQAPTTYEQYF.

This clone has a handful of counts. The chain carries TRBV7-3 and TRBJ2-7, with TRBD1 identical over 8 bases. V lost 3 bases to trimming and J lost 7 bases; unmatched junction nucleotides: 5. The CDR3 runs 13 residues. From germline, CDR1 is SGHTA and CDR2 FQGTGA. The CDR3 protein is CASSLFRGQEQYF. The CDR3 DNA reads as TGTGCCAGCAGCTTGTTCAGGGGGCAAGAGCAGTACTTC.

The sample holds a few counts of this clone. The CDR3 DNA sequence: TGCGCCAGCAGCTTTGGGGACAGGGAAACTGAAGCTTTCTTT. This codes for CASSFGDRETEAFF. The gene calls are TRBV5-1 and TRBJ1-1; 9 positions agree with TRBD1. The CDR3 consists of 14 residues. After removal of 2 bases from V and 5 bases from J, the junction contained 4 bases not matched to a gene. Germline V gene data show CDR1 as SGHRS and CDR2 as YFSETQ.

V usage is TRBV12-2 and J usage is TRBJ2-2; whether TRBD1, the table's D call, matches the DNA was not checked. TRBV12-2 is an annotated pseudogene. The length of the CDR3 is 22 residues. Written as DNA, the CDR3 is TGTGCAAGTCGCTTAGCGGAGTTTGGACCGGACACAGGTTTCAAGAACACCGGGGAGCTGTTTTTT. It yields the protein CASRLAEFGPDTGFKNTGELFF.

The chain employs TRBV5-1 and TRBJ1-2; 7 nucleotides align to TRBD1. Germline V CDR1 and CDR2: SGHRS, YFSETQ. This CDR3 is built from 15 residues. J gave up 7 bases and V 3 bases, and 12 bases lay outside the gene matches. CDR3 sequence (DNA): TGCGCCAGCAGCTCTCGACAGGGAAGTTTCTCTGGCTACACCTTC. Translating gives CASSSRQGSFSGYTF.

V and J are TRBV25-1 and TRBJ2-1, with 8 positions matching TRBD1. With 3 bases clipped from V and 7 bases from J, the junction kept 8 bases outside the gene matches. The CDR3 covers 15 residues. In germline, CDR1 is MGHDK, CDR2 SYGVNS. The CDR3 is CASSEWQGARNEQFF. The CDR3 DNA reads TGTGCCAGCAGTGAGTGGCAGGGGGCTCGGAATGAGCAGTTCTTC. Using reference TRBV25-1 and TRBJ2-1 for the parts outside the CDR3, the full variable domain is EADIYQTPRYLVIGTGKKITLECSQTMGHDKMYWYQQDPGMELHLIHYSYGVNSTEKGDLSSESTVSRIRTEHFPLTLESARPSHTSQYLCASSEWQGARNEQFFGPGTRLTVL.

The gene calls are TRBV9 and TRBJ1-6; 8 bases match TRBD1. V lost 2 bases to trimming and J lost 8 bases; unmatched junction nucleotides: 6. Germline V lookup: CDR1 SGDLS, CDR2 YYNGEE. The CDR3 contains 15 residues. CDR3 in DNA: TGTGCCAGCAGCGTTCGACAGGGGTTCGATTCACCCCTCCACTTT. It is translated as CASSVRQGFDSPLHF.

CDR3: CASSAAGAGNTIYF. The CDR3 DNA is TGTGCCAGCAGCGCTGCGGGGGCTGGAAACACCATATATTTT. This chain connects TRBV9 to TRBJ1-3, with D possibly TRBD1 on 5 matching bases. Germline loops: CDR1 SGDLS, CDR2 YYNGEE. V was cut by 3 bases and J by 2 bases, with 9 bases left in between. This CDR3 is built from 14 residues.

This clone was counted only a few times. This sequence joins TRBV25-1 and TRBJ1-3; weak D call: TRBD1 (6 bases). The CDR3 has 16 amino acids. With 3 bases removed from V and 2 bases from J, the gap between germline ends came to 14 bases. Germline lookup yields CDR1 MGHDK and CDR2 SYGVNS. The DNA for the CDR3 is TGTGCCAGCAGTGATTCTCGGGGGGCCACTGGAAACACCATATATTTT. It translates to CASSDSRGATGNTIYF. Drawing the rest from reference TRBV25-1 and TRBJ1-3, the complete variable domain is EADIYQTPRYLVIGTGKKITLECSQTMGHDKMYWYQQDPGMELHLIHYSYGVNSTEKGDLSSESTVSRIRTEHFPLTLESARPSHTSQYLCASSDSRGATGNTIYFGEGSWLTVV.

The rearrangement links TRBV4-1 to TRBJ2-2; tentative D call: TRBD2 (5 bases). CDR1 and CDR2 (germline): MGHRA, YSYEKL. This CDR3 has 16 amino acids. V was shortened by 2 bases and J by 7 bases, with 17 bases between the two germline ends. The CDR3 bases are TGCGCCAGCAGCCAATCCGGACTGTCAGGAGGCGGGGAGCTGTTTTTT. This sequence encodes CASSQSGLSGGGELFF.

The chain has TRBV28 and TRBJ2-1; the D is unclear. From germline, CDR1 is MDHEN and CDR2 SYDVKM. The CDR3 has 11 amino acids. V was pared by 8 bases and J by 3 bases, with 5 bases between. The CDR3 sequence is CASGSYNEQFF. CDR3 bases: TGTGCCAGCGGTAGCTACAATGAGCAGTTCTTC. Using reference TRBV28 and TRBJ2-1 for the parts outside the CDR3, the full variable domain is DVKVTQSSRYLVKRTGEKVFLECVQDMDHENMFWYRQDPGLGLRLIYFSYDVKMKEKGDIPEGYSVSREKKERFSLILESASTNQTSMYLCASGSYNEQFFGPGTRLTVL.

V gene TRBV18 combines with J gene TRBJ2-7, with D possibly matching TRBD2 (6 bases). This CDR3 has 17 residues. Germline V gene data show CDR1 as KGHSH and CDR2 as LQKENI. Trimming left V 3 bases short and J 0 bases short, with 18 bases between. CDR3 coding DNA: TGTGCCAGCTCACCTGATTCGGCGGGGTCTTTCTCCTACGAGCAGTACTTC. Translating it yields CASSPDSAGSFSYEQYF.

V and J are TRBV5-8 and TRBJ1-1, with a tentative D call TRBD1 (5 bases). CDR1 SGHTS and CDR2 YDEGEE come from the germline V gene. This CDR3 is 16 amino acids long. The V end lost 0 bases, the J end lost 0 bases, and 12 bases lay between the germline ends. This chain's CDR3 is CASSLEQEPMNTEAFF. As DNA, the CDR3 is TGTGCCAGCAGCTTGGAACAGGAACCTATGAACACTGAAGCTTTCTTT.

V gene TRBV5-6 combines with J gene TRBJ2-2; D remains unclear. Trimming pared 4 bases from V and 6 bases from J, leaving 10 bases between. There are 13 residues in the CDR3. The germline V gene has CDR1 SGHDT and CDR2 YYEEEE. CDR3 sequence (DNA): TGTGCCAGCAGCGCGAACGATCCCGGGGAGCTGTTTTTT. Residues: CASSANDPGELFF.

The chain has TRBV14 and TRBJ2-3; the D gene is possibly TRBD2 (7 bases). This CDR3 has 15 amino acids. Germline V lookup: CDR1 SGHDN, CDR2 FVKESK. V was trimmed by 6 bases and J by 4 bases, leaving 17 bases between them. Here the CDR3 DNA reads TGTGCCAGCAGTTCGGGGGGCAGTCTTGCAGATACGCAGTATTTT. Its protein product is CASSSGGSLADTQYF.

CDR3 sequence: CASSLADYGYTF. CDR3 in DNA: TGTGCCAGCAGCTTGGCGGACTATGGCTACACCTTC. V gene TRBV5-4 combines with J gene TRBJ1-2; D uncertain. CDR1 SGHNT and CDR2 YYREEE come from the germline V gene (reference sequence). The CDR3 loop spans 12 amino acids. Trimming took off 0 bases at V and 3 bases at J, with 3 bases between the two ends.

The chain joins TRBV6-2 or TRBV6-3 to TRBJ2-1, with 7 bases identical to TRBD2. The CDR3 loop spans 15 amino acids. With 6 bases clipped from V and 6 bases from J, the junction kept 11 bases outside the gene matches. Per the germline V gene, CDR1 is MNHEY and CDR2 is SVGEGT. In DNA, the CDR3 is TGTGCCAGCAGCTCCCTGAGCGGGAATGGCAATGAGCAGTTCTTC. This translates into CASSSLSGNGNEQFF.

V is TRBV5-6 and J is TRBJ2-5; a possible D gene is TRBD2 (5 bases). V was cut by 0 bases and J by 5 bases, with 8 bases left in between. Germline assignment: CDR1 SGHDT and CDR2 YYEEEE. The CDR3 has 13 amino acids. CDR3 sequence (DNA): TGTGCCAGCAGCTTGGACCAGCGGGAGACCCAGTACTTC. Translated: CASSLDQRETQYF.

V gene TRBV9 combines with J gene TRBJ2-7, with TRBD1 as a possible D gene (5 bases). CDR1 SGDLS and CDR2 YYNGEE come from the germline V gene. V lost 4 bases and J 4 bases, leaving 24 bases between the germline ends. The CDR3 length is 17 residues. Here the CDR3 reads CASSIRQSDQQNYEQYF. The CDR3 nucleotides are TGTGCCAGCAGCATAAGACAGTCCGACCAACAAAATTACGAGCAGTACTTC.

The V call is TRBV5-1, the J call TRBJ2-1, with TRBD2 matching 15 bases. V dropped 4 bases and J dropped 0; count of bases not matched to a gene: 8. The germline CDR1 and CDR2 sequences are SGHRS and YFSETQ. This CDR3 spans 19 amino acids. The CDR3 DNA follows: TGCGCCAGCAGCCAGGGACTAGCGGGGGGTCTTGGCTCCTACAATGAGCAGTTCTTC. Translation gives CASSQGLAGGLGSYNEQFF.

This clone has just a few counts. Other DNA sequences within the sample encode an identical CDR3. The chain is built from TRBV12-3 or TRBV12-4 and TRBJ1-1; 7 bases match TRBD1. This CDR3 has 13 residues. J gave up 4 bases and V 5 bases, and 4 bases lay outside the gene matches. CDR3 nucleotide sequence: TGTGCCAGCAGTAGTTACAGGGGCACTGAAGCTTTCTTT. Its protein is CASSSYRGTEAFF.

The gene calls are TRBV5-1 and TRBJ2-4; 7 bases are shared with TRBD1. The CDR3 covers 16 residues. In germline, CDR1 is SGHRS, CDR2 YFSETQ. V gave up 4 bases and J gave up 8 bases; unmatched junction bases: 15. In DNA, the CDR3 is TGCGCCAGCAGCCCAATGGGGGAGACAGGGATCGACATTCAGTACTTC. Residues: CASSPMGETGIDIQYF.

The chain couples TRBV6-6 to TRBJ2-7; 10 bases map to TRBD1. The CDR3 length is 14 residues. J was trimmed by 2 bases and V by 5 bases; bases with no gene match: 3. The germline CDR1 and CDR2 sequences are MNHNY and SVGAGI (reference sequence). Written as DNA, the CDR3 is TGTGCCAGCAGTCGGACAGGGGGACCCTACGAGCAGTACTTC. Protein sequence: CASSRTGGPYEQYF.

The V call is TRBV7-2, the J call TRBJ2-2, with D unresolved. The CDR3 contains 11 residues. With 4 bases removed from V and 7 bases from J, the gap between germline ends came to 4 bases. CDR1 is SGHTA and CDR2 is FQGNSA in the germline V gene. CDR3 residues: CASSSVGELFF. Here the CDR3 DNA reads TGTGCCAGCAGCTCGGTCGGGGAGCTGTTTTTT. The full variable domain, in which reference TRBV7-2 and TRBJ2-2 provide the parts outside the CDR3, is GAGVSQSPSNKVTEKGKDVELRCDPISGHTALYWYRQSLGQGLEFLIYFQGNSAPDKSGLPSDRFSAERTGGSVSTLTIQRTQQEDSAVYLCASSSVGELFFGEGSRLTVL.

J is TRBJ2-3 and V is TRBV2; 8 bases map to TRBD2. From germline, CDR1 is SNHLY and CDR2 FYNNEI. Trimming removed 6 bases from V and 1 base from J; junction bases left unmatched: 9. CDR3 length: 16 amino acids. CDR3 coding DNA: TGTGCCAGCAGCCTGCGGGCAGCGGGGGGCACAGATACGCAGTATTTT. This codes for CASSLRAAGGTDTQYF. The full variable domain, with the rest looked up from reference TRBV2 and TRBJ2-3, is EPEVTQTPSHQVTQMGQEVILRCVPISNHLYFYWYRQILGQKVEFLVSFYNNEISEKSEIFDDQFSVERPDGSNFTLKIRSTKLEDSAMYFCASSLRAAGGTDTQYFGPGTRLTVL.

The V gene is TRBV5-6, the J gene TRBJ2-7, with 7 bases matching TRBD1. The CDR3 has 15 amino acids. The ends lost 6 bases at V and 3 bases at J; junction bases unmatched: 12. CDR1 and CDR2 from the germline V gene are SGHDT and YYEEEE. As DNA, the CDR3 is TGTGCCAGCAACTACCCTGGGGACAGAGGCTACGAGCAGTACTTC. This gives the protein CASNYPGDRGYEQYF.

V is TRBV20-1 and J is TRBJ1-4; D possibly corresponds to TRBD1 (5 bases). Germline CDR1 DFQATT, CDR2 SNEGSKA (reference sequence). Trimming removed 3 bases at V and 2 bases at J, with 10 bases between. The CDR3 has 14 residues. The CDR3 sequence: CSASLGVTNEKLFF. In nucleotides, the CDR3 is TGCAGTGCTAGTTTAGGGGTTACTAATGAAAAACTGTTTTTT.

A single count supports this clone. The genes are TRBV12-3 or TRBV12-4 and TRBJ2-7; the D is unclear. V lost 5 bases, J lost 3 bases, and 11 bases lay in between. The CDR3 has 13 amino acids. This chain's CDR3 is CASSPLLYYEQYF. CDR3 nucleotide sequence: TGTGCCAGCAGTCCTCTACTTTACTACGAGCAGTACTTC.

V usage is TRBV11-2 and J usage is TRBJ2-7; TRBD1 matches 8 bases. Looked up from germline, CDR1 is SGHAT and CDR2 is FQNNGV. V shed 4 bases and J 5 bases; nucleotides not matched to a gene: 16. This CDR3 contains 17 residues. The CDR3 DNA is TGTGCCAGCAGCTCGCTCCTTGTGGGGACAGGATCTGACGAGCAGTACTTC. This gives the protein CASSSLLVGTGSDEQYF.